Sequencing of this T cell receptor beta chain was carried out in a study of T cells in Graves' hyperthyroidism and ophthalmopathy. Study-wide results and caveats: Blood held most thyroid clonotypes expanded above 0.001 frequency.

This clonotype was counted at least ten times. Its specificity is not known. An absence of ophthalmopathy progression within 18 months meant stable Graves' hyperthyroidism. The PBMCs were taken from 10 ml of fresh peripheral blood. TCR beta CDR3 sequences were amplified from RNA transcripts. The primer set for the first-round RT-PCR of the TCR CDR3 was HTBI. A single record per CDR3 protein comes from TCRdb applying MiXCR to the multiplex PCR reads. In the table there are roughly 740,000 distinct CDR3 sequences, around 15% of which are singletons. This receptor was obtained from a man between 18 and 29 years old with Graves' hyperthyroidism. Source material: blood.

Written as DNA, the CDR3 is TGTGCCAGCAGCTTAGAGAAGACTAGCGGTAATGAGCAGTTCTTC. It codes for CASSLEKTSGNEQFF. The chain uses TRBV7-6 and TRBJ2-1; 9 nucleotides align to TRBD2. The CDR3 consists of 15 residues. Germline CDR1 reads SGHVS; CDR2 reads FNYEAQ. V trimming: 1 base; J trimming: 7 bases; junction bases outside the gene matches: 5.